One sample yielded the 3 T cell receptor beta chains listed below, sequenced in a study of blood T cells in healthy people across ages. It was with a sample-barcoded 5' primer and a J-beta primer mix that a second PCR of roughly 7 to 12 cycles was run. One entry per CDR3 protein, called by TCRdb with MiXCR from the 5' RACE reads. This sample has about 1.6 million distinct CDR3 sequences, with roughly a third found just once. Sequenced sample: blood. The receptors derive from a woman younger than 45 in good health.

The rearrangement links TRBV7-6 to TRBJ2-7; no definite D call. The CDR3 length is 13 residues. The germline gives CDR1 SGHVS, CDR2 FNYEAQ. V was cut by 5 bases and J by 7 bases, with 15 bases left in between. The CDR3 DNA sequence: TGTGCCAGCAGCCGACGGCGGTTTGAGGAGCAGTACTTC. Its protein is CASSRRRFEEQYF.

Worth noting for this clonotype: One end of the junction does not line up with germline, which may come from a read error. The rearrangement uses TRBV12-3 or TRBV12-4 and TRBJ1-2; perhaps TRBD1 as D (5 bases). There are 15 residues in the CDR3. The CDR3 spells CASSLAGTLLYDYTF. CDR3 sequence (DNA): TGTGCCAGCAGTTTAGCGGGGACTCTCCTCTATGACTACACCTTC.

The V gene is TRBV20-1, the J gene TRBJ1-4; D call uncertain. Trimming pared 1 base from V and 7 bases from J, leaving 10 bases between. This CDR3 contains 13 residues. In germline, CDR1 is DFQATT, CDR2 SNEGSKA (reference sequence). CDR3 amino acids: CSARVLTGEKLFF. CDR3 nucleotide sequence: TGCAGTGCTAGAGTACTTACGGGTGAAAAACTGTTTTTT.